Listed below are T cell receptor beta chains from one sample, sequenced in a study of T cells in Graves' hyperthyroidism and ophthalmopathy. TCRdb analysed the multiplex PCR reads with MiXCR anew, one entry per CDR3 protein. The repertoire holds 350,000 to 400,000 distinct CDR3 sequences, with around 13% as singletons. The source material was blood. The receptors here all came from an older woman with Graves' hyperthyroidism. Both conserved end residues are part of each CDR3. Each record gives: CDR3 protein, CDR3 DNA, D gene, V gene, clone size, J gene. The D gene is left open where the match is weak. The size of a clone is reported for some rows only, either as once, few or many, or as a class for expanded clones.

CASRYSGDGVNEQFF | TGTGCCAGCCGATATAGCGGGGACGGGGTCAATGAGCAGTTCTTC | TRBD2 | TRBV3-1 | many | TRBJ2-1
CASSQDLFGGTYEQYF | TGTGCCAGCAGCCAAGATTTGTTCGGAGGGACCTACGAGCAGTACTTC | NA | TRBV3-1 | NA | TRBJ2-7
CASSYGGRSNEKLFF | TGTGCCAGCAGTTACGGGGGACGGAGTAATGAAAAACTGTTTTTT | NA | TRBV6-5 | few | TRBJ1-4
CASNVGGRQFF | TGCGCCAGCAATGTTGGGGGTCGGCAGTTCTTC | NA | TRBV5-1 | many | TRBJ2-1
CATSHWDRTTDTQYF | TGTGCCACCAGCCATTGGGACAGGACCACAGATACGCAGTATTTT | TRBD1 | TRBV24-1 | many | TRBJ2-3
CASRGQYQDETQYF | TGTGCCAGCAGGGGACAATACCAGGACGAGACCCAGTACTTC | NA | TRBV5-6 | NA | TRBJ2-5
CASSSSYSDLATNTQYF | TGTGCCAGTAGTTCATCGTACAGCGACTTAGCTACTAATACGCAGTATTTT | NA | TRBV19 | few | TRBJ2-3
CASSPRPGIYEQYF | TGTGCCAGCAGCCCGCGACCAGGGATCTACGAGCAGTACTTC | NA | TRBV11-2 | few | TRBJ2-7
CASSSLDSYNSPLHF | TGTGCCAGCAGCTCGTTAGATTCCTATAATTCACCCCTCCACTTT | NA | TRBV12-3/TRBV12-4 | few | TRBJ1-6
CASSYPGQATYEQYF | TGTGCCAGCAGTTACCCGGGACAGGCAACCTACGAGCAGTACTTC | TRBD1 | TRBV6-2/TRBV6-3 | many | TRBJ2-7
CASSQEGSNTEAFF | TGTGCCAGCAGCCAAGAGGGCTCGAACACTGAAGCTTTCTTT | NA | TRBV3-1 | many | TRBJ1-1
CASSPDREPYNSPLHF | TGTGCCAGCAGCCCAGACAGGGAACCCTATAATTCACCCCTCCACTTT | TRBD1 | TRBV3-1 | many | TRBJ1-6
CASSLVVGETQYF | TGTGCCAGCAGCTTAGTAGTAGGGGAGACCCAGTACTTC | NA | TRBV11-2 | many | TRBJ2-5
CASSIPGLAGGTTSSSYNEQFF | TGTGCCAGCAGCATTCCGGGACTAGCGGGAGGAACCACCTCGAGCTCCTACAATGAGCAGTTCTTC | TRBD2 | TRBV2 | many | TRBJ2-1
CASSSGLVDYNEQFF | TGCGCCAGCAGCTCGGGACTAGTCGATTACAATGAGCAGTTCTTC | TRBD2 | TRBV5-1 | many | TRBJ2-1